This is a list of T cell receptor beta chains from one sample in a study of blood T cell repertoires in COVID-19. Sequenced by immunoSEQ multiplex PCR; TCRdb stores in-frame clones only, minus some. This table has about 78,000 clones, roughly 87% appearing once. Specimen: peripheral blood. These receptor sequences come from a woman aged 45 to 65 in a cohort sampled during active COVID-19. Both conserved end residues are part of each CDR3. A D gene is named only where the DNA matches it firmly. A clone size is listed for some rows: how often the clone was seen (once, few, many), or a class if it is expanded.

>TRBV19|TRBJ1-2|.|.
TGTGCCAGTAGTATACCCGCCAGGGGTAACTATGGCTACACCTTC
CASSIPARGNYGYTF
>TRBV27|TRBJ1-3|.|.
TGTGCCAGCAGTTTGGCCTCATCAGGAAACACCATATATTTT
CASSLASSGNTIYF
>TRBV3-1/TRBV3-2|TRBJ1-2|.|many
TGTGCCAGCAGCCAAGAACAGGGCCAAGTGTCTAACTATGGCTACACCTTC
CASSQEQGQVSNYGYTF
>TRBV5-1|TRBJ2-5|.|.
TGCGCCAGCAGCCCTAACCAAGAGACCCAGTACTTC
CASSPNQETQYF
>TRBV9|TRBJ2-1|.|.
TGTGCCAGCAGCGTAGAGCAGGGCCCTAGGGATGAGCAGTTCTTC
CASSVEQGPRDEQFF
>TRBV19|TRBJ1-4|.|.
TGTGCCAGTAGTATAGGGTTCAGGGATCGGGAAAAACTGTTTTTT
CASSIGFRDREKLFF
>TRBV7-7|TRBJ2-7|.|few
TGTGCTAGCAGCTTTATCAGGGGCCACGAGCAGTACTTC
CASSFIRGHEQYF
>TRBV7-8|TRBJ2-1|.|.
TGTGCCAGCAGCCCCCCCGGTAGCGCCCACAATGAGCAGTTCTTC
CASSPPGSAHNEQFF
>TRBV7-3|TRBJ2-1|TRBD1|.
TGTGCCAGCAGCTTAAGACAGGGGGTGCGGAATGAGCAGTTCTTC
CASSLRQGVRNEQFF
>TRBV10-3|TRBJ2-1|.|once
TGTGCCATCAGTGCACTAGAGAGCGAGCAGTTCTTC
CAISALESEQFF
>TRBV3-1/TRBV3-2|TRBJ2-7|TRBD1|.
TGTGCCAGCCGCCCAACGGACAGGGTCCACGAGCAGTACTTC
CASRPTDRVHEQYF
>TRBV7-9|TRBJ2-7|TRBD2|.
TGTGCCAGCAGCTTAGCGTTAGCGGGAGCGTCATACGAGCAGTACTTC
CASSLALAGASYEQYF
>TRBV7-2|TRBJ2-2|TRBD1|.
TGTGCCAGCAGCTCATACAGGGGGCGTCAGGAGGAGCTGTTTTTT
CASSSYRGRQEELFF
>TRBV6-1|TRBJ1-1|TRBD1|.
TGTGCCAGCAGTGAAGCCGGGACAGGGAACACTGAAGCTTTCTTT
CASSEAGTGNTEAFF
>TRBV28|TRBJ2-1|.|once
TGTGCCAGCAGCCACAGACCCCTCTCCTACAATGAGCAGTTCTTC
CASSHRPLSYNEQFF
>TRBV21-1|TRBJ2-4|.|.
TGTGCCAGCAGCAAAAGTGCAGGGGGAAACATTCAGTACTTC
CASSKSAGGNIQYF
>TRBV7-9|TRBJ1-5|.|.
TGTGCCAGCAGCTTAAGCGGGGGTTCCTATCAGCCCCAGCATTTT
CASSLSGGSYQPQHF
>TRBV5-5|TRBJ2-1|TRBD2|.
TGTGCCAGCAGCTTGAGTAGACTAGCGGGAAGTGAGCAGTTCTTC
CASSLSRLAGSEQFF
>TRBV7-2|TRBJ2-5|TRBD1|once
TGTGCCAGCAGCTTAGGGCCAGGACAGGGGCTGGAGACCCAGTACTTC
CASSLGPGQGLETQYF
>TRBV27|TRBJ2-2|.|.
TGTGCCAGCAGTTCCTACCGAGAGTACACCGGGGAGCTGTTTTTT
CASSSYREYTGELFF
>TRBV25-1|TRBJ2-7|.|.
TGTGCCAGCAGTGAATTCCGTAGCGGAGCCACCTACGAGCAGTACTTC
CASSEFRSGATYEQYF
>TRBV28|TRBJ2-5|.|.
TGTGCCAGCAGTCCCGGGACTCCTGAAGAGACCCAGTACTTC
CASSPGTPEETQYF
>TRBV28|TRBJ1-4|TRBD1|.
TGTGCCAGCAGTCTGCCGGGACAGGGTAATGAAAAACTGTTTTTT
CASSLPGQGNEKLFF
>TRBV18|TRBJ1-1|.|.
TGTGCCAGCTCACCACCGATCGGGGTGGGGACTGAAGCTTTCTTT
CASSPPIGVGTEAFF
>TRBV7-3|TRBJ2-1|TRBD2|.
TGTGCCAGCAGCGCGGGACTAGCGGGAGCTTTCGATGAGCAGTTCTTC
CASSAGLAGAFDEQFF
>TRBV5-1|TRBJ2-2|TRBD2|.
TGCGCCAGCAGCCTTCTAGCGGGAAGGACCGGGGAGCTGTTTTTT
CASSLLAGRTGELFF
>TRBV10-1|TRBJ2-2|.|.
TGCGCCAGCAGTGATGCAGGGCAAAACACCGGGGAGCTGTTTTTT
CASSDAGQNTGELFF
>TRBV11-2|TRBJ2-4|.|.
TGTGCCAGCAGCACCCCTGGGGCAATAGGGGCCAAAAACATTCAGTACTTC
CASSTPGAIGAKNIQYF
>TRBV4-1|TRBJ2-1|.|.
TGCGCCAGCAGCCAAGAAGCGTCCTACAATGAGCAGTTCTTC
CASSQEASYNEQFF
>TRBV18|TRBJ2-1|.|.
TGTGCCAGCTCCCCGTCCCTCTCCTACAATGAGCAGTTCTTC
CASSPSLSYNEQFF
>TRBV3-1/TRBV3-2|TRBJ2-5|.|.
TGTGCCAGCAGCCAAGTACAGGGCTATTCCGTGACCCAGTACTTC
CASSQVQGYSVTQYF
>TRBV28|TRBJ1-5|.|.
TGTGCCAGCAGCACCTCGGTGGGCAGCAATAGCAATCAGCCCCAGCATTTT
CASSTSVGSNSNQPQHF
>TRBV28|TRBJ1-5|.|.
TGTGCCAGCAGTTTATATGGCAGAAGCAATCAGCCCCAGCATTTT
CASSLYGRSNQPQHF
>TRBV28|TRBJ1-5|TRBD1|.
TGTGCCAGCAGTTTCCCGGGACAGGGCAATCAGCCCCAGCATTTT
CASSFPGQGNQPQHF
>TRBV24-1|TRBJ2-5|TRBD2|.
TGTGCCACCAGTGACCCTCTAGCGGGGTTCCAAGAGACCCAGTACTTC
CATSDPLAGFQETQYF
>TRBV28|TRBJ1-2|TRBD1|.
TGTGCCAGCAGTCGAACAGGGGGAGAAAGTGGCTACACCTTC
CASSRTGGESGYTF
>TRBV29-1|TRBJ2-5|.|.
TGCAGCGTTCTCCGGGAAAGCGGCGCAGAGACCCAGTACTTC
CSVLRESGAETQYF
>TRBV28|TRBJ2-7|.|.
TGTGCCAGCAGACCCCTAGGTGACGAGCAGTACTTC
CASRPLGDEQYF
>TRBV7-9|TRBJ1-2|.|few
TGTGCCAGCAGCTTAGTTTTGGAGGTGTTACACTATGGCTACACCTTC
CASSLVLEVLHYGYTF
>TRBV28|TRBJ1-2|TRBD1|.
TGTGCCACCACAGGGACAGTTTATGGCTACACCTTC
CATTGTVYGYTF
>TRBV28|TRBJ2-7|.|.
TGTGCCAGCAGTTCGGACAGCGTCAAACCCTACGAGCAGTACTTC
CASSSDSVKPYEQYF
>TRBV7-3|TRBJ1-2|.|.
TGTGCCAGCAGCTTGGGAGGCGGAGCTAACTATGGCTACACCTTC
CASSLGGGANYGYTF
>TRBV9|TRBJ2-1|TRBD2|.
TGTGCCAGCAGCGTAGTCCCGGGAGGTAGCTACAATGAGCAGTTCTTC
CASSVVPGGSYNEQFF
>TRBV7-3|TRBJ1-3|.|.
TGTGCCCGAACGCCGTCCGCCGGAACTACAGGCGATCACTCTGGAAACACCATATATTTT
CARTPSAGTTGDHSGNTIYF
>TRBV6-5|TRBJ1-5|.|.
TGTGCCAGCAGTTACTCGAGACAGGGCAATCAGCCCCAGCATTTT
CASSYSRQGNQPQHF
>TRBV28|TRBJ1-2|TRBD1|once
TGTGCCACCCACAAACAGGGGCGATACTATGGCTACACCTTC
CATHKQGRYYGYTF
>TRBV6-6|TRBJ2-3|.|.
TGTGCCAGCAGTTACGGCGGGATTCGCACAGATACGCAGTATTTT
CASSYGGIRTDTQYF
>TRBV19|TRBJ2-7|TRBD2|.
TGTGCCAGTAATTCCGGGACTAGCGTATACGAGCAGTACTTC
CASNSGTSVYEQYF
>TRBV4-2|TRBJ1-1|.|.
TGTGCCAGCAGCCGGGGAGGGGGAGGGTATAACACTGAAGCTTTCTTT
CASSRGGGGYNTEAFF
>TRBV11-2|TRBJ1-2|.|.
TGTGCCAGCAGCCTATCGGGGGGGCCTAACTATGGCTACACCTTC
CASSLSGGPNYGYTF
>TRBV5-8|TRBJ1-2|.|.
TGTGCCAGCAGCCTCCGGAGAGGCTACACCTTC
CASSLRRGYTF
>TRBV10-2|TRBJ1-3|.|.
TGCGCCAGCAGTGGGAAAAGGGGAACTGGAAACACCATATATTTT
CASSGKRGTGNTIYF
>TRBV5-1|TRBJ2-3|.|.
TGCGCCAGCAGCTACCTGACAGGTCCAGGTACGCAGTATTTT
CASSYLTGPGTQYF